Presented here are 28 T cell receptor beta chains from one specimen sequenced in a study of tumor and adjacent non-tumor tissue in lung cancer. The template was RNA from unsorted bulk tissue. A modified ARM-PCR protocol with three rounds of nested PCR amplified TCRbeta. TCRdb used MiXCR to reprocess the multiplex PCR reads, holding one entry per CDR3 protein. The table shows tens of thousands of distinct CDR3 sequences, with 72% occurring only once. Sequenced: lung tumor tissue. These receptors all stem from a woman aged 40 to 50 with non-small cell lung cancer.

The sample holds many counts of this clonotype. The chain recombines TRBV6-1 with TRBJ2-3; 10 bases agree with TRBD1. CDR3 length: 16 amino acids. CDR1 MNHNS and CDR2 SASEGT come from the germline V gene. V trimming: 4 bases; J trimming: 1 base; junction bases outside the gene matches: 5. For the CDR3, the DNA is TGTGCCAGCAGTGCAGACAGGGGGCGCGGCACAGATACGCAGTATTTT. This translates into CASSADRGRGTDTQYF.

In regard to this clonotype: Here the CDR3 omits its conserved ending phenylalanine or tryptophan, so a read error is the likely source. The DNA is left out, because the CDR3 cannot be placed on it with certainty; the CDR3 is given as TCRdb lists it. The V and J genes are TRBV11-2 and TRBJ2-3; the D segment call TRBD1 is taken from the table without a DNA check. Germline V CDR1 and CDR2: SGHAT, FQNNGV. The CDR3 sequence runs 16 residues, both termini included. This chain's CDR3 is CSSSLDQGAPTDTQYY.

As for this clonotype: The junction shows a germline mismatch at one end, possibly a read error. The chain couples TRBV4-1 to TRBJ1-1; D perhaps matches TRBD1 (6 bases). The CDR3 sequence is 15 residues long. Germline lookup yields CDR1 MGHRA and CDR2 YSYEKL. CDR3 nucleotide sequence: TGCGCCAGCAACCCGCAACAGGGAGTGAACACTAAAGCTTTCTTT. Translation gives CASNPQQGVNTKAFF.

A note on this clonotype: Being one base from a much bigger clone, this may be a read error. The V gene is TRBV10-3, the J gene TRBJ2-5; D ambiguous. The germline gives CDR1 ENHRY, CDR2 SYGVKD. This CDR3 spans 12 amino acids. Here the CDR3 reads CAVSEREVTQYF. The CDR3 DNA reads as TGTGCCGTCAGTGAGAGAGAGGTGACCCAGTACTTC.

This clonotype was seen a single time. The chain has TRBV18 and TRBJ2-1; no firm D call. CDR1 is KGHSH, CDR2 LQKENI, per germline. The CDR3 covers 13 residues. Trimming shortened V by 6 bases and J by 0 bases, and 6 bases separated the two germline ends. CDR3 nucleotide sequence: TGTGCCAGCTCTCCAGACTCCTACAATGAGCAGTTCTTC. Translating it yields CASSPDSYNEQFF.

In its sample, this clonotype was seen once. At one end the junction does not follow the germline gene, possibly because of a read error. The rearrangement uses TRBV4-2 and TRBJ2-7, with 7 bases matching TRBD1. Germline CDR1 LGHNA, CDR2 YNFKEQ. The CDR3 totals 15 residues. In nucleotides, the CDR3 is TGTGCCAGCAGTCAAGGCCGGGACAGCTCCTACGAGCAGTACTTC. Its protein product is CASSQGRDSSYEQYF.

This clonotype occurred a few times. One junction end disagrees with the germline gene, perhaps due to a read error. The J gene is TRBJ1-1, the V gene TRBV7-9; D not certain. The CDR3 covers 14 residues. CDR1 SEHNR and CDR2 FQNEAQ come from the germline V gene (reference sequence). This CDR3 is CTSSLIDGVTEAFF. The CDR3 region has the DNA TGTACCAGCAGCTTAATTGATGGGGTCACTGAAGCTTTCTTT.

Turning to this clonotype: The junction does not match germline at one end; this may be a read error. This chain connects TRBV6-5 to TRBJ1-2, with D unclear. The length of the CDR3 is 12 residues. Germline V CDR1 and CDR2: MNHEY, SVGAGI. This CDR3 is CDSSDTPNRYTF. The DNA for the CDR3 is TGTGACAGCAGTGACACCCCTAATAGGTACACCTTC.

In its sample, this clonotype was seen a few times. A much more abundant neighbour one base away suggests this may be a read error. V is TRBV6-1 and J is TRBJ2-6, with a tentative D call TRBD2 (5 bases). Germline lookup yields CDR1 MNHNS and CDR2 SASEGT. This CDR3 is 14 amino acids long. The CDR3 sequence: CVSSAGSGANVLTF. DNA for the CDR3: TGTGTCAGCAGTGCGGGCTCTGGGGCCAACGTCCTGACTTTC.

V is TRBV4-1 and J is TRBJ2-7; D gene ambiguous. There are 15 residues in the CDR3. V lost 4 bases and J lost 1, with 14 bases in between. In germline, CDR1 is MGHRA, CDR2 YSYEKL. The CDR3 loop is CASSLSSIGSYEQYV. In DNA form, the CDR3 reads TGCGCCAGCAGCCTCTCCTCCATCGGATCCTACGAGCAGTACGTC.

In its sample, this clonotype was seen many times. This chain joins TRBV29-1 and TRBJ2-1; TRBD1 is a possible D gene (6 bases). This CDR3 has 16 amino acids. CDR1 and CDR2 from the germline V gene are SQVTM and ANQGSEA. V gave up 4 bases and J gave up 1 base, with 17 bases separating them. This CDR3 is CSVGAQGLVSYNEQFF. CDR3 nucleotides: TGCAGCGTTGGGGCTCAGGGGTTGGTGTCCTACAATGAGCAGTTCTTC.

This clonotype showed up many times. V gene TRBV28 combines with J gene TRBJ1-2; D not resolved. CDR1 MDHEN and CDR2 SYDVKM come from the germline V gene. Trimming left V 5 bases short and J 5 bases short, with 12 bases between. This CDR3 has 13 amino acids. The CDR3 spells CASSRPLQYGYTF. As DNA, the CDR3 is TGTGCCAGCAGTCGCCCACTCCAATATGGCTACACCTTC.

This clonotype was seen repeatedly, ten times or more. This chain connects TRBV20-1 to TRBJ1-1, with 11 bases aligning to TRBD1. Trimming cost V 3 bases and J 5 bases; bases outside gene matches: 5. There are 14 residues in the CDR3. The germline V gene encodes CDR1 DFQATT and CDR2 SNEGSKA (reference sequence). The CDR3 is CSARDRGQGTEAFF. CDR3 in DNA: TGCAGTGCTAGGGACAGGGGGCAAGGGACTGAAGCTTTCTTT.

A note on this clonotype: Its ends do not fully match the called genes, so a read error is possible. The chain links TRBV12-3 or TRBV12-4 to TRBJ1-5; 7 bases fit TRBD1. This CDR3 contains 14 residues. The chain's CDR3 is CANTRTGGNQPQLF. CDR3 sequence (DNA): TGTGCCAACACCAGGACAGGAGGAAATCAGCCCCAGCTTTTT.

At least ten counts were recorded for this clonotype. The chain joins TRBV6-5 to TRBJ2-2, with D hard to call. Per the germline V gene, CDR1 is MNHEY and CDR2 is SVGAGI. The CDR3 is 15 residues long. V was shortened by 2 bases and J by 3 bases, with 10 bases between the two germline ends. DNA of the CDR3: TGTGCCAGCAGTTACGAGTTGGCGGACACCGGGGAGCTGTTTTTT. Amino acids: CASSYELADTGELFF.

A word on this clonotype: Possible read error: a much larger clone is one base away. This chain uses TRBV7-9 with TRBJ2-7; 10 bases line up with TRBD1. Germline values: CDR1 SEHNR, CDR2 FQNEAQ (reference sequence). This CDR3 is 15 amino acids long. The chain's CDR3 is CASSPRQGARYKQYF. CDR3 bases: TGTGCCAGCAGCCCCAGACAGGGGGCTCGCTACAAGCAGTACTTC. The whole variable domain, remainder taken from reference TRBV7-9 and TRBJ2-7, is DTGVSQNPRHKITKRGQNVTFRCDPISEHNRLYWYRQTLGQGPEFLTYFQNEAQLEKSRLLSDRFSAERPKGSFSTLEIQRTEQGDSAMYLCASSPRQGARYKQYFGPGTRLTVT.

A word on this clonotype: At one boundary the junction diverges from the germline segment, which might be a read error. The chain's CDR3 is CSSSRLATLPGELFF. The CDR3 region has the DNA TGTTCCAGCAGCCGACTAGCGACGCTTCCCGGGGAGCTGTTTTTT. The V and J genes are TRBV6-2 or TRBV6-3 and TRBJ2-2, with 8 bases that match TRBD2. In germline, CDR1 is MNHEY, CDR2 SVGEGT. CDR3 size: 15 residues.

As for this clonotype: At one end, the junction sequence differs from germline, possibly due to a read error. CDR3 sequence: CASGPGRELAINIQYF. CDR3 in DNA: TGTGCCAGCGGCCCGGGGCGGGAGTTGGCCATAAACATTCAGTACTTC. This sequence joins TRBV11-2 and TRBJ2-4; 7 positions match TRBD2. The CDR3 is made up of 16 amino acids. The germline CDR1 and CDR2 sequences are SGHAT and FQNNGV.

Concerning this clonotype: One end of the junction does not line up with germline, which may come from a read error. CDR3 nucleotides: TGCAGCGTTGATACGAGCGGGAACGAGCAATACTTC. Protein sequence: CSVDTSGNEQYF. V and J are TRBV29-1 and TRBJ2-7, with 7 positions matching TRBD2. CDR1 and CDR2 from the germline V gene are SQVTM and ANQGSEA. This CDR3 contains 12 residues.

Concerning this clonotype itself: The final CDR3 position lacks the conserved phenylalanine or tryptophan, pointing to a likely read error. No DNA is shown, since the ends of the CDR3 on it are uncertain; the CDR3 is the one TCRdb lists. The chain joins TRBV4-2 to TRBJ2-2. The CDR3 has 15 residues if both end residues are counted. Germline-derived CDR1 and CDR2 are LGHNA and YNFKEQ. The CDR3 here is CASSHGSVSTGELFL.

As for this clonotype: An end of the junction does not agree with germline; a read error may underlie this. The CDR3 is CSSRQGRYGYTF. CDR3 in DNA: TGCTCCAGCAGGCAGGGACGCTATGGCTACACCTTC. The gene calls are TRBV10-2 and TRBJ1-2; D might be TRBD1 (5 bases). CDR3 length: 12 amino acids. Germline loops: CDR1 WSHSY, CDR2 SAAADI.

Of note for this clonotype: Possible read error: a much larger clone is one base away. The V and J genes are TRBV28 and TRBJ2-7, with D perhaps TRBD1 or TRBD2 (5 bases each). CDR3 length: 12 amino acids. The germline CDR1 and CDR2 sequences are MDHEN and SYDVKM. V lost 4 bases and J lost 9, with 13 bases in between. In DNA, the CDR3 is TGTGCCAGCAGTTGTGGGACCCGCCGGCAGTACTTC. This encodes CASSCGTRRQYF.

With respect to this clonotype: Relative to the germline gene, one junction end is altered; a read error may explain this. The rearrangement links TRBV11-2 to TRBJ2-7, with 7 bases matching TRBD1. CDR1 and CDR2 from the germline V gene are SGHAT and FQNNGV. The CDR3 has 12 residues. CDR3: CDSSLSPPGQVF. The DNA of the CDR3 is TGTGACAGCAGCTTATCTCCACCCGGACAGGTCTTC.

The chain combines TRBV4-1 with TRBJ2-2, with TRBD2 matching 9 bases. This CDR3 has 19 amino acids. With V trimmed by 4 bases and J by 9 bases, 21 bases remained unmatched. The germline gives CDR1 MGHRA, CDR2 YSYEKL. The CDR3 bases are TGCGCCAGCAGCCTCACCGGGGGTCGCGGGAGGGGTATGGCCTGGGAGCTGTTTTTT. Its protein is CASSLTGGRGRGMAWELFF.

Comment on this clonotype: This may stem from a read error, because a much larger clone lies one nucleotide away. The chain employs TRBV30 and TRBJ1-5; D is uncertain. The ends were cut back, 5 bases at V and 9 bases at J, with 17 bases in the middle. The CDR3 has 13 residues. The germline CDR1 and CDR2 sequences are GTSNPN and SVGIG (reference sequence). The chain's CDR3 is CAWGVVYGGPQHF. The CDR3 bases are TGTGCCTGGGGAGTGGTGTACGGTGGGCCCCAGCATTTT.

This clonotype occurred a few times. The rearrangement links TRBV5-1 to TRBJ1-2; 7 nucleotides align to TRBD1. The germline V gene encodes CDR1 SGHRS and CDR2 YFSETQ. J was trimmed by 8 bases and V by 2 bases; bases with no gene match: 9. This CDR3 is 14 amino acids long. CDR3 sequence: CASSFGEQGWGYTF. DNA for the CDR3: TGCGCCAGCAGCTTTGGAGAACAGGGGTGGGGCTACACCTTC.

A word on this clonotype: Just one base apart from a much larger clone, this may be a read error. This chain connects TRBV28 to TRBJ2-7; perhaps TRBD2 as D (6 bases). Germline V gene lookup returns CDR1 MDHEN and CDR2 SYDVKM. CDR3 length equals 12 residues. V shed 7 bases and J shed 8 bases, with 15 bases lying between them. The CDR3 DNA sequence: TGTGCCAGCAATCCCCCCCGGGGGAAGCAGTACTTC. Its translation: CASNPPRGKQYF. Full variable domain (remainder filled in from reference TRBV28 and TRBJ2-7): DVKVTQSSRYLVKRTGEKVFLECVQDMDHENMFWYRQDPGLGLRLIYFSYDVKMKEKGDIPEGYSVSREKKERFSLILESASTNQTSMYLCASNPPRGKQYFGPGTRLTVT.

This clonotype appeared a single time. The junction differs from germline at one of its ends, possibly a read error. In nucleotides, the CDR3 is TGTGCCAGCAGACCACCAACGGGGGCGGACAATGGGCAGTTCTTC. Protein product: CASRPPTGADNGQFF. The J gene is TRBJ2-1, the V gene TRBV6-1; D might be TRBD1 or TRBD2, each matching 6 bases. This CDR3 comprises 15 residues. CDR1 MNHNS and CDR2 SASEGT come from the germline V gene.